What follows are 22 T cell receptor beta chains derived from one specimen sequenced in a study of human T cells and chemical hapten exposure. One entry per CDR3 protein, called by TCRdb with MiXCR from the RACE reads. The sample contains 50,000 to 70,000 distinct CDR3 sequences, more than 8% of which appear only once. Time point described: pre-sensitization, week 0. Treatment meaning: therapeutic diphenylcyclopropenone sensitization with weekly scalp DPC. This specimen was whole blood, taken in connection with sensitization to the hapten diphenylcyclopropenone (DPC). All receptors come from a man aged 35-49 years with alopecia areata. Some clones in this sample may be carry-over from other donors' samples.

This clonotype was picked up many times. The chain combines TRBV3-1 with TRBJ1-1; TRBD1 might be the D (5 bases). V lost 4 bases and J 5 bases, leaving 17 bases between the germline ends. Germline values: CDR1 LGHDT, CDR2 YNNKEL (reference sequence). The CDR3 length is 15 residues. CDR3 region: CASSLSRGIFTEAFF. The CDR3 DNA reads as TGTGCCAGCAGCCTCTCGCGGGGGATATTTACTGAAGCTTTCTTT.

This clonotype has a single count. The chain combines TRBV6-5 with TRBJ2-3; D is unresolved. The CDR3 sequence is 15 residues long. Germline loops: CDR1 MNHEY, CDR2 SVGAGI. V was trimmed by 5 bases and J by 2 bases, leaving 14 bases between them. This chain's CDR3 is CASSTTSVNTDTQYF. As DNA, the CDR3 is TGTGCCAGCAGTACGACGAGCGTAAACACAGATACGCAGTATTTT.

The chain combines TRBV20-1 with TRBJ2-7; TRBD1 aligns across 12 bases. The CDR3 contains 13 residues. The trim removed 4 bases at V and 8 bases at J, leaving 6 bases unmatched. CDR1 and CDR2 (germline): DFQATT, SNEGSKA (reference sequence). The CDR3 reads CSAIRDRGRKQYF. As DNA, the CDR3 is TGCAGTGCTATCCGGGACAGGGGGCGAAAGCAGTACTTC.

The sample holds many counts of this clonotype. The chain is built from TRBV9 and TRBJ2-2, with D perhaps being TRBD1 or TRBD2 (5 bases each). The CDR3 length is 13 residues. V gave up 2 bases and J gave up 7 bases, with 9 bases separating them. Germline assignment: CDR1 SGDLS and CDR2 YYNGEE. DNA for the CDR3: TGTGCCAGCAGCGTGGGGGTAAACGGGGAGCTGTTTTTT. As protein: CASSVGVNGELFF.

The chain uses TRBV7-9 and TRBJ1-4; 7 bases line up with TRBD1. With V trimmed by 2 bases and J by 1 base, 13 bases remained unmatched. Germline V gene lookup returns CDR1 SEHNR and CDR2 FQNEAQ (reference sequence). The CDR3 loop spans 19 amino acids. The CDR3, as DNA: TGTGCCAGCAGCTTATATGTGAGGACAGGTCTGAAAACTAATGAAAAACTGTTTTTT. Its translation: CASSLYVRTGLKTNEKLFF.

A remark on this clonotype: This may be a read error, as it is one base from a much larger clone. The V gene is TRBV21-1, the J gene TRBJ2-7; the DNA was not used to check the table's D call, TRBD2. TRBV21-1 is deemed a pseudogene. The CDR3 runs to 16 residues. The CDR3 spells CVSSKVEPSGPYEQYF. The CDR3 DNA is TGTGTCAGCAGCAAAGTCGAACCTAGCGGACCATACGAGCAGTACTTC.

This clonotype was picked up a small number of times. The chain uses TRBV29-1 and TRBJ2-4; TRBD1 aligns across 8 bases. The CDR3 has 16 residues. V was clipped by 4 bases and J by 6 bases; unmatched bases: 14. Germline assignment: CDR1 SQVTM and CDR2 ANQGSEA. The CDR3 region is CSVVYWTGPGANIQYF. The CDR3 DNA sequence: TGCAGCGTTGTATACTGGACAGGGCCGGGGGCAAACATTCAGTACTTC.

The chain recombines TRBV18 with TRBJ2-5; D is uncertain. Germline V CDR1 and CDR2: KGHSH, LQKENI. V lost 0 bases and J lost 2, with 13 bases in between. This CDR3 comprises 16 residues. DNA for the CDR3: TGTGCCAGCTCACCACCGGGCCGCGTAGAGCAAGAGACCCAGTACTTC. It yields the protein CASSPPGRVEQETQYF.

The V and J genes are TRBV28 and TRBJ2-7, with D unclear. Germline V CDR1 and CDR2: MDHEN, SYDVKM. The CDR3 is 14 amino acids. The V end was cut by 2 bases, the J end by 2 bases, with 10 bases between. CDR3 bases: TGTGCCAGCAGTTTAATCTCATTCCCCTACGAGCAGTACTTC. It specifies CASSLISFPYEQYF. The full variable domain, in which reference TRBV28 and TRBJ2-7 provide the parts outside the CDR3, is DVKVTQSSRYLVKRTGEKVFLECVQDMDHENMFWYRQDPGLGLRLIYFSYDVKMKEKGDIPEGYSVSREKKERFSLILESASTNQTSMYLCASSLISFPYEQYFGPGTRLTVT.

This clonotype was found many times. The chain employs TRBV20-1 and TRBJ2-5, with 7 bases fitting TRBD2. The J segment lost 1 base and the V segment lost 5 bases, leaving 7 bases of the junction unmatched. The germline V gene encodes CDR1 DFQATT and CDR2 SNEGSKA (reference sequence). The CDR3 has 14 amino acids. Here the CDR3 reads CSASRREIQETQYF. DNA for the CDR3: TGCAGTGCTTCCCGGCGGGAGATCCAAGAGACCCAGTACTTC.

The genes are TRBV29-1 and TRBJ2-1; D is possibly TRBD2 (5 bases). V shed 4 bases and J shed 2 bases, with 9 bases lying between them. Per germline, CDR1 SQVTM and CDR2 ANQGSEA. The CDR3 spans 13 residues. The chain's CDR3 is CSVGALAYNEQFF. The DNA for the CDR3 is TGCAGCGTTGGGGCACTAGCCTACAATGAGCAGTTCTTC.

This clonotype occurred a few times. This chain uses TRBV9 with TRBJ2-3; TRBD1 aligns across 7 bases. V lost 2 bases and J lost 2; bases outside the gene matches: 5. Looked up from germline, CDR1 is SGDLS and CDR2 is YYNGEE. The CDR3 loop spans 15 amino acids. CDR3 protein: CASSVGTVNTDTQYF. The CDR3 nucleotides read TGTGCCAGCAGCGTGGGGACAGTGAACACAGATACGCAGTATTTT.

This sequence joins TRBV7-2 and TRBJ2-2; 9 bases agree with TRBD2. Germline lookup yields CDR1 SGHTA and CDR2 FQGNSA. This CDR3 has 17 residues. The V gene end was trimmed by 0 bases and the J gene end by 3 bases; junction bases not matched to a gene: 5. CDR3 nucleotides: TGTGCCAGCAGCTTAGCGTTAATAGCGGGAGACACCGGGGAGCTGTTTTTT. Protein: CASSLALIAGDTGELFF.

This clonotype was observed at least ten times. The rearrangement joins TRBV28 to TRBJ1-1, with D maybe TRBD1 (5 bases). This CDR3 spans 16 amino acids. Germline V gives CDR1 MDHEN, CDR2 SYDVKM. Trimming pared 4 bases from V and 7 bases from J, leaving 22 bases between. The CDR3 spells CASSSVNSGRLFEAFF. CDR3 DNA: TGTGCCAGCAGTTCCGTTAATTCGGGACGGTTATTTGAAGCTTTCTTT.

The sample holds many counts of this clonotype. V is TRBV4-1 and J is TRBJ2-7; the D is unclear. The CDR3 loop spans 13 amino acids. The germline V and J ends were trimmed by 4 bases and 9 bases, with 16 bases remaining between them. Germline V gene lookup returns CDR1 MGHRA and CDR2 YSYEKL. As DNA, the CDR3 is TGCGCCAGCAGCCCTATGGACCCGCCTCGGCAGTACTTC. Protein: CASSPMDPPRQYF.

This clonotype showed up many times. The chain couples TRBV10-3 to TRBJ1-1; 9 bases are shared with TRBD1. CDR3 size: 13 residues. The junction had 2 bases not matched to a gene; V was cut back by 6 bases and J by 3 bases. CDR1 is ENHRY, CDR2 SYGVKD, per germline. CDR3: CAISGDRDTEAFF. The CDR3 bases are TGTGCCATCAGCGGGGACAGGGACACTGAAGCTTTCTTT.

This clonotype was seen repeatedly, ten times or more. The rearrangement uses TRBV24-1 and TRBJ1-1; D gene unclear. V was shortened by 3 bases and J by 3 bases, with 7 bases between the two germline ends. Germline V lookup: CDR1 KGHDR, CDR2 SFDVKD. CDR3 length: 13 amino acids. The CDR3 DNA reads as TGTGCCACCAGTGATGGTGGCTACACTGAAGCTTTCTTT. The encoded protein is CATSDGGYTEAFF.

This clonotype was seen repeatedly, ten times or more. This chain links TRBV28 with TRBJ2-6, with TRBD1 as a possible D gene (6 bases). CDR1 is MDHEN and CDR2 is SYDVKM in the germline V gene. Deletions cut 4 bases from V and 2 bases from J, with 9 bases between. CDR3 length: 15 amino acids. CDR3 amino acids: CASSWRTAGANVLTF. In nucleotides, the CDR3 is TGTGCCAGCAGTTGGAGGACAGCTGGGGCCAACGTCCTGACTTTC.

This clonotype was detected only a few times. The CDR3 loop is CASSHYTSSRNEQYF. CDR3 in DNA: TGTGCCAGCAGCCACTATACTAGCAGCCGGAACGAGCAGTACTTC. V and J are TRBV4-2 and TRBJ2-7; D may be TRBD2 (6 bases). V was shortened by 3 bases and J by 5 bases, with 17 bases between the two germline ends. Germline loops: CDR1 LGHNA, CDR2 YNFKEQ. This CDR3 comprises 15 residues.

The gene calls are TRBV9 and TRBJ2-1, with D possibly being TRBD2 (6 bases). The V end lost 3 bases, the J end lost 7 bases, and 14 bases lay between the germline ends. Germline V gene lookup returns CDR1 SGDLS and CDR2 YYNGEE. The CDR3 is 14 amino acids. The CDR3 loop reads CASSGNLGRNEQFF. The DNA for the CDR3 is TGTGCCAGCAGCGGTAACTTAGGGAGGAATGAGCAGTTCTTC.

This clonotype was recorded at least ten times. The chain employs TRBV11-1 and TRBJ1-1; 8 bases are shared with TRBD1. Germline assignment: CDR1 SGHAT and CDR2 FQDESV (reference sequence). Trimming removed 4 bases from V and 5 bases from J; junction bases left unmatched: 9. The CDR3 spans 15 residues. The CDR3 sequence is CASSYGQGFRTEAFF. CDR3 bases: TGTGCCAGCAGCTACGGACAGGGCTTTAGGACTGAAGCTTTCTTT.

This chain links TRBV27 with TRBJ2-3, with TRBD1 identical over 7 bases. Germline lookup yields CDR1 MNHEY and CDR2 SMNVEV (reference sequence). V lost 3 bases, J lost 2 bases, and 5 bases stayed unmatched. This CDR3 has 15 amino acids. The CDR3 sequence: CASSLRGGITDTQYF. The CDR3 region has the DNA TGTGCCAGCAGTTTGCGAGGGGGCATCACAGATACGCAGTATTTT.